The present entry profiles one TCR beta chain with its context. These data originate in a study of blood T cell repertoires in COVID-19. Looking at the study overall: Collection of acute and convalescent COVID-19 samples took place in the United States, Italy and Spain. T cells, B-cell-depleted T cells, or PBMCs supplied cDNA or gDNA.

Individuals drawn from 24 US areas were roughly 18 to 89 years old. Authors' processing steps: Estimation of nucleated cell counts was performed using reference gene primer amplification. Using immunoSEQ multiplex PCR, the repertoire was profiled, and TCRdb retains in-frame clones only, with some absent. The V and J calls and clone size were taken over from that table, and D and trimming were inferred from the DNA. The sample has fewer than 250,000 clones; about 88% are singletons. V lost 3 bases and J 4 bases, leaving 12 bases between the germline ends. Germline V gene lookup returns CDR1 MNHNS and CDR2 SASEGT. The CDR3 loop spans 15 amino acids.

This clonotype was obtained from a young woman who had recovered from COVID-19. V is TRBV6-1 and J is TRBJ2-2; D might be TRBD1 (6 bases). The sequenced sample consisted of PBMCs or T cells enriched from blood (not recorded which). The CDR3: CASSDPGQITGELFF. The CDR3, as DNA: TGTGCCAGCAGTGACCCAGGACAGATCACCGGGGAGCTGTTTTTT.